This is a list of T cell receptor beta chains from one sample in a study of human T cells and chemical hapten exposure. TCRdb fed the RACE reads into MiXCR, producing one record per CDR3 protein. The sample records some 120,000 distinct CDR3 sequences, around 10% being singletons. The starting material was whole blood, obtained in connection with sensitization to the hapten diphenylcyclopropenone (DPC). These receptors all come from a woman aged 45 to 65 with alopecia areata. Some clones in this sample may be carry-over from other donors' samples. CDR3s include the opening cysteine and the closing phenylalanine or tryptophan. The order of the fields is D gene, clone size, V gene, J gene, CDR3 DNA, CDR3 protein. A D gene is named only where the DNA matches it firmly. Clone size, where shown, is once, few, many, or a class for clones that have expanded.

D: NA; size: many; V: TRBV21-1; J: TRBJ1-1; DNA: TGTGCCAGCAGCAACCGGGACAGGGGCGCTGTGGTCACTGAAGCTTTCTTT; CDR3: CASSNRDRGAVVTEAFF
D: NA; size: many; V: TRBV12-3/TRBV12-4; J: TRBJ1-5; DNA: TGTGCCAGCAGCTCTAAGGCCGCGGGGAATCAGCCCCAGCATTTT; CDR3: CASSSKAAGNQPQHF
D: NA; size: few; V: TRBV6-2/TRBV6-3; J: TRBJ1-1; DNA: TGTGCCAGCAGACTCCAGGGGTGGACTGAAGCTTTCTTT; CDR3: CASRLQGWTEAFF
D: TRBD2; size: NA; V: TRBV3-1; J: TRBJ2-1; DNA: TGTGCCAGCAGCCAAGGTATTAGCGGGAGCAGCTCCTACAATGAGCAGTTCTTC; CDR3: CASSQGISGSSSYNEQFF
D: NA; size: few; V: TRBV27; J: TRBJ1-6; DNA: TGTGCCAGCAGTTCTCCGTGGAGCCGATCACCCCTCCACTTT; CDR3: CASSSPWSRSPLHF
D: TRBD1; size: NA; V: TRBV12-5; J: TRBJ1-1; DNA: TGTGCTAGTGGACAGGGGCGGAACACTGAAGCTTTCTTT; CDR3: CASGQGRNTEAFF
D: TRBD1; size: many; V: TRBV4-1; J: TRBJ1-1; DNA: TGCGCCAGCAGCCTCCGGACAGGGCAGGAAAAGAACACTGAAGCTTTCTTT; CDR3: CASSLRTGQEKNTEAFF
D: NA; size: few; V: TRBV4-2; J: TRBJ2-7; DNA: TGTGCCAGCAGCCAATTTAGCGGCAACTACGAGCAGTACTTC; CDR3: CASSQFSGNYEQYF
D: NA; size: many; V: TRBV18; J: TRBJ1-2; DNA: TGTGCCAGCTCAGGGGATTATGGCTACACCTTC; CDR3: CASSGDYGYTF
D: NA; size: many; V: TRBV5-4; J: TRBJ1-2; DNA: TGTGCCAGCAGCGTAGACGGCACCTTAACTATCGGCTACACCTTC; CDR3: CASSVDGTLTIGYTF
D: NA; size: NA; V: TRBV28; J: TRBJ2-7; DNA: TGTGCCAGCAGTTTAAATTGGAAGCAGTACTTC; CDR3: CASSLNWKQYF
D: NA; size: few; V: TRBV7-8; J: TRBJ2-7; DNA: TGTGCCAGCAGCTTAGAGCGGGACAGCTCCTACGAGCAGTACTTC; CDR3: CASSLERDSSYEQYF